The 18 T cell receptor beta chains listed next were all sequenced from one sample in a study of chemoradiotherapy in HPV16-positive cancers. Libraries were prepared by immunoSEQ multiplex PCR; TCRdb keeps only in-frame clonotypes and omits some of them. Among 9,500 to 15,000 clones, around 87% were seen once, and the ten largest hold 2.5% to 3%. The material was obtained from a patient who underwent chemoradiotherapy. These receptors all stem from a human donor with HPV-associated anogenital cancer.

This clone appeared a single time. J is TRBJ1-2 and V is TRBV6-1; the D is unclear. This CDR3 comprises 12 residues. Trimming took 6 bases from V and 7 from J, leaving 12 bases between them. Germline V gene data show CDR1 as MNHNS and CDR2 as SASEGT. The CDR3 is CASRRTGRGYTF. For the CDR3, the DNA is TGTGCCAGCAGACGGACGGGCCGTGGCTACACCTTC.

The CDR3 loop is CASSLPHSDTQYF. The CDR3 coding sequence is TGTGCCAGCAGCCTGCCTCATAGCGATACGCAGTATTTT. The J gene is TRBJ2-3, the V gene TRBV11-3; the D is unclear. The ends were cut back, 5 bases at V and 6 bases at J, with 12 bases in the middle. The CDR3 runs to 13 residues. Germline CDR1 is SGHNT and CDR2 is YENEEA. The full variable domain, completed using reference TRBV11-3 and TRBJ2-3, is EAGVVQSPRYKIIEKKQPVAFWCNPISGHNTLYWYLQNLGQGPELLIRYENEEAVDDSQLPKDRFSAERLKGVDSTLKIQPAELGDSAVYLCASSLPHSDTQYFGPGTRLTVL.

The rearrangement links TRBV5-4 to TRBJ2-2; D may be TRBD2 (5 bases). Per germline, CDR1 SGHNT and CDR2 YYREEE (reference sequence). The V gene lost 0 bases and the J gene lost 3 bases, with 9 bases spanning the gap. This CDR3 is 15 amino acids long. The CDR3 DNA follows: TGTGCCAGCAGCTTGGGTCGGCGGGACACCGGGGAGCTGTTTTTT. This translates into CASSLGRRDTGELFF.

The chain links TRBV7-9 to TRBJ2-1; 13 bases agree with TRBD2. The CDR3 is 18 amino acids. Germline-derived CDR1 and CDR2 are SEHNR and FQNEAQ (reference sequence). The junction had 10 bases not matched to a gene; V was cut back by 5 bases and J by 3 bases. The DNA for the CDR3 is TGTGCCAGCAGCATAGGACTAGCGGGAGAGAAGGACTACAATGAGCAGTTCTTC. Translation gives CASSIGLAGEKDYNEQFF.

The chain combines TRBV19 with TRBJ2-7; TRBD2 matches 8 bases. The V segment lost 5 bases and the J segment 7 bases; nucleotides outside the gene matches: 10. Germline lookup yields CDR1 LNHDA and CDR2 SQIVND (reference sequence). This CDR3 comprises 14 residues. Here the CDR3 reads CASSGTGGPREQYF. The DNA of the CDR3 is TGTGCCAGTAGTGGAACGGGAGGGCCGCGGGAGCAGTACTTC.

This rearrangement joins TRBV19 to TRBJ2-2; perhaps TRBD2 as D (6 bases). The CDR3 is made up of 14 amino acids. CDR1 is LNHDA, CDR2 SQIVND, per germline (reference sequence). V was cut by 7 bases and J by 3 bases, with 12 bases left in between. The chain's CDR3 is CASKEGLYTGELFF. DNA for the CDR3: TGTGCCAGTAAGGAGGGGTTGTACACCGGGGAGCTGTTTTTT. The variable domain in full, completed from reference TRBV19 and TRBJ2-2, reads DGGITQSPKYLFRKEGQNVTLSCEQNLNHDAMYWYRQDPGQGLRLIYYSQIVNDFQKGDIAEGYSVSREKKESFPLTVTSAQKNPTAFYLCASKEGLYTGELFFGEGSRLTVL.

CDR3 nucleotides: TGTGCCAGCAACTCATGGGGGGAAGCCGGGGAGCTGTTTTTT. Encoded protein: CASNSWGEAGELFF. The V and J genes are TRBV6-5 and TRBJ2-2, with D tentatively TRBD2 (6 bases). The V and J ends lost 7 bases and 6 bases respectively, with 15 bases between them. CDR1 is MNHEY and CDR2 is SVGAGI in the germline V gene. This CDR3 contains 14 residues.

The gene calls are TRBV5-1 and TRBJ1-2; TRBD1 aligns across 8 bases. J lost 7 bases, V lost 0 bases, and 8 bases had no gene match. This CDR3 has 15 residues. The germline CDR1 and CDR2 sequences are SGHRS and YFSETQ. CDR3 DNA: TGCGCCAGCAGCTTGGGCGGACAGGGCTCTGGTGGCTACACCTTC. Residues: CASSLGGQGSGGYTF.

This sequence joins TRBV19 and TRBJ1-3; D is perhaps TRBD1 (6 bases). The CDR3 runs to 14 residues. The V gene lost 6 bases and the J gene lost 7 bases, with 16 bases spanning the gap. Germline V lookup: CDR1 LNHDA, CDR2 SQIVND (reference sequence). CDR3 protein: CASRDQGLRNTIYF. CDR3 DNA sequence: TGTGCCAGTAGAGACCAGGGGTTGAGGAACACCATATATTTT.

This chain links TRBV12-5 with TRBJ1-2; D uncertain. This CDR3 comprises 16 residues. The germline V gene has CDR1 LGHNT and CDR2 FRNRAP. Trimming cost V 0 bases and J 2 bases, with 13 bases left between them. The DNA of the CDR3 is TGTGCTAGTGGTTTGGTACTAGAGGTGGGGAACTATGGCTACACCTTC. Amino acids: CASGLVLEVGNYGYTF.

This rearrangement joins TRBV6-4 to TRBJ1-2; perhaps TRBD1 as D (5 bases). CDR1 is MRHNA and CDR2 is SNTAGT in the germline V gene. The ends were cut back, 0 bases at V and 3 bases at J, with 5 bases in the middle. The CDR3 is 13 residues long. The CDR3 sequence: CASSDSGHYGYTF. In DNA form, the CDR3 reads TGTGCCAGCAGTGACTCGGGACACTATGGCTACACCTTC.

V gene TRBV4-2 combines with J gene TRBJ2-7; 10 bases align to TRBD1. J was trimmed by 4 bases and V by 3 bases; bases with no gene match: 3. Per the germline V gene, CDR1 is LGHNA and CDR2 is YNFKEQ. The CDR3 runs 14 residues. The CDR3 loop reads CASSQTDRGYEQYF. The CDR3 DNA is TGTGCCAGCAGCCAGACGGACAGGGGGTACGAGCAGTACTTC.

The chain carries TRBV5-1 and TRBJ1-1; no definite D call. Trimming pared 4 bases from V and 1 base from J, leaving 14 bases between. Germline lookup yields CDR1 SGHRS and CDR2 YFSETQ. The CDR3 extends over 15 amino acids. Here the CDR3 reads CASSPDIQWNTEAFF. In DNA, the CDR3 is TGCGCCAGCAGCCCTGACATACAATGGAACACTGAAGCTTTCTTT.

The V and J genes are TRBV5-1 and TRBJ2-1; TRBD2 matches at 8 bases. The CDR3 has 16 residues. CDR1 is SGHRS, CDR2 YFSETQ, per germline. Trimming cost V 4 bases and J 9 bases; bases outside gene matches: 15. The CDR3 region is CASSPYLALAGSEQFF. CDR3 bases: TGCGCCAGCAGCCCCTACTTGGCCTTAGCGGGGAGTGAGCAGTTCTTC.

This clone is a singleton in its sample. The chain is built from TRBV9 and TRBJ2-7; D ambiguous. The CDR3 is made up of 14 amino acids. From germline, CDR1 is SGDLS and CDR2 YYNGEE. V was clipped by 0 bases and J by 1 base, with 8 bases between them. The CDR3 is CASSVEEKSYEQYF. CDR3 DNA sequence: TGTGCCAGCAGCGTAGAAGAAAAATCCTACGAGCAGTACTTC. The complete variable domain, with remaining parts taken from reference TRBV9 and TRBJ2-7, reads DSGVTQTPKHLITATGQRVTLRCSPRSGDLSVYWYQQSLDQGLQFLIQYYNGEERAKGNILERFSAQQFPDLHSELNLSSLELGDSALYFCASSVEEKSYEQYFGPGTRLTVT.

The rearrangement joins TRBV5-1 to TRBJ1-2; 10 nucleotides match TRBD1. The V segment lost 4 bases and the J segment 2 bases; nucleotides outside the gene matches: 5. Looked up from germline, CDR1 is SGHRS and CDR2 is YFSETQ. The CDR3 extends over 15 amino acids. The CDR3 sequence: CASSPWDRGNYGYTF. DNA of the CDR3: TGCGCCAGCAGCCCCTGGGACAGGGGCAACTATGGCTACACCTTC.

J is TRBJ2-1 and V is TRBV7-6; weak D call: TRBD1 (5 bases). CDR1 is SGHVS and CDR2 is FNYEAQ in the germline V gene. The CDR3 length is 15 residues. V lost 3 bases, J lost 0 bases, and 9 bases lay in between. The CDR3 region is CASSLGPSSYNEQFF. The DNA for the CDR3 is TGTGCCAGCAGCTTGGGGCCTAGCTCCTACAATGAGCAGTTCTTC.

V is TRBV11-3 and J is TRBJ2-1, with TRBD2 identical over 11 bases. Germline V lookup: CDR1 SGHNT, CDR2 YENEEA. This CDR3 spans 17 amino acids. V trimming: 5 bases; J trimming: 0 bases; junction bases outside the gene matches: 6. This CDR3 is CASSHRLAGSSYNEQFF. CDR3 sequence (DNA): TGTGCCAGCAGCCACCGACTAGCGGGGAGCTCCTACAATGAGCAGTTCTTC.